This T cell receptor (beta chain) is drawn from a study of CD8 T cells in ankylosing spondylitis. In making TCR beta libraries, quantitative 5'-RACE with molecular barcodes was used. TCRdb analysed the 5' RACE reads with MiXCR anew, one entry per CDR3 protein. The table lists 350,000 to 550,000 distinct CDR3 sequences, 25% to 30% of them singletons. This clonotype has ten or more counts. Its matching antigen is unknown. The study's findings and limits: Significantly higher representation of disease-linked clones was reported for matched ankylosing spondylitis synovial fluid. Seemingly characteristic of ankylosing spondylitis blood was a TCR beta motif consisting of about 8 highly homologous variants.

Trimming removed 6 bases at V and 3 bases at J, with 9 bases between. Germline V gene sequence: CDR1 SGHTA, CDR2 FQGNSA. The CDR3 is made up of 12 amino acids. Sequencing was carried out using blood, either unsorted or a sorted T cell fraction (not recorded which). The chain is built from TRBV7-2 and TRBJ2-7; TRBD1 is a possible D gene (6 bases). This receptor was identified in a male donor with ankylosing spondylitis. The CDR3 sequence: CASSLQGYEQYF. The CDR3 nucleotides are TGTGCCAGCAGTTTACAGGGCTACGAGCAGTACTTC. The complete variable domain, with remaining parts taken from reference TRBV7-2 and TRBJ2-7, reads GAGVSQSPSNKVTEKGKDVELRCDPISGHTALYWYRQSLGQGLEFLIYFQGNSAPDKSGLPSDRFSAERTGGSVSTLTIQRTQQEDSAVYLCASSLQGYEQYFGPGTRLTVT.